This T cell receptor beta chain came from a study of blood T cell repertoires in COVID-19. At the level of the study: T cells, B-cell-depleted T cells, or PBMCs supplied cDNA or gDNA.

The assay was immunoSEQ multiplex PCR, and TCRdb's table has in-frame clones only and misses some. The sample includes about 100,000 clones, 70% to 80% of them seen just once. The V gene end was trimmed by 3 bases and the J gene end by 4 bases; junction bases not matched to a gene: 5. This CDR3 contains 15 residues. CDR1 and CDR2 (germline): SGHNT, YYREEE (reference sequence). The rearrangement uses TRBV5-4 and TRBJ2-3, with 10 positions matching TRBD2. The receptor was derived from a man aged 70 or older with active or convalescent COVID-19. The source material was peripheral blood. Here the CDR3 reads CASSSSGRGSDTQYF. CDR3 DNA: TGTGCCAGCAGCTCAAGCGGGAGGGGATCAGATACGCAGTATTTT.